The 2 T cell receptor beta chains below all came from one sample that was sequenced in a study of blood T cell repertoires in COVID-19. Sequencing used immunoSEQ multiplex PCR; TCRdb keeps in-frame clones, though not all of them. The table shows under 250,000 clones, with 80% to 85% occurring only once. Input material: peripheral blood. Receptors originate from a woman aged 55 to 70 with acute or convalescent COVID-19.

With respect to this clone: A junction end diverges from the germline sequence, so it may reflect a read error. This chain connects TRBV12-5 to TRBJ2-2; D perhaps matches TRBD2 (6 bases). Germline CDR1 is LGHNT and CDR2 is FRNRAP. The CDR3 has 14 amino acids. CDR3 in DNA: TGTGCTAGTGGCTTGGGGACTGCGACCGGGGAGCTGTTTTTT. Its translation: CASGLGTATGELFF.

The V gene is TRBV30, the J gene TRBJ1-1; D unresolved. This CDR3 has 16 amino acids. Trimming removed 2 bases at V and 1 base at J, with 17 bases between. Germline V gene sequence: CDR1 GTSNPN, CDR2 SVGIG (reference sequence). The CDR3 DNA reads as TGTGCCTGGAGTCCAGACTTAGGGAGAACGAACACTGAAGCTTTCTTT. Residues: CAWSPDLGRTNTEAFF.